The sample holds many counts of the clone carrying this T cell receptor beta chain. Its antigen is undetermined. This entry comes from a study of blood T cells in healthy people across ages. Study as a whole: Template switching caught about one barcoded beta molecule for each two T cells.

Trimming cost V 2 bases and J 2 bases, with 10 bases left between them. In germline, CDR1 is SEHNR, CDR2 FQNEAQ (reference sequence). CDR3 length: 15 residues. Study-level points and caveats: Higher naive T cell percentage went strongly together with higher TCR beta diversity. Significant beta diversity loss was already apparent by age 40, declining roughly linearly.

PBMCs were isolated at a quantity of at least 6 million per sample. A second roughly 7 to 12 cycle PCR used barcoded and J-beta primers. MiXCR, run by TCRdb on the 5' RACE reads, gives a single entry per CDR3 protein. Among about 320,000 distinct CDR3 sequences listed, roughly 27% were seen once. Material for sequencing was blood. This receptor was taken from a woman in her 70s in good health. The gene calls are TRBV7-9 and TRBJ1-3; D is ambiguous. CDR3: CASSLSVVPGNTIYF. The DNA for the CDR3 is TGTGCCAGCAGCTTAAGTGTGGTACCTGGAAACACCATATATTTT.